This T cell receptor (beta chain) is from a study of blood T cells in healthy people across ages. Broader study findings: A roughly linear fall in TCR beta diversity per million T cells was seen with increasing age. It was not known whether donors were CMV positive (a possible confounder of expanded clonotype changes).

Next came a second PCR, run for about 6 to 12 cycles, which used a sample-barcoded 5' primer along with a J-beta primer mix. Each CDR3 protein gets one entry after TCRdb re-called the 5' RACE reads with MiXCR. The table lists 1.5 million to 2 million distinct CDR3 sequences, roughly 52% of them singletons. This CDR3 has 16 residues. The junction had 16 bases not matched to a gene; V was cut back by 4 bases and J by 8 bases. CDR1 is SGHDN, CDR2 FVKESK, per germline. Donation came from healthy Caucasian individuals in Russia who were aged about 6 to 100. There were at least 6 micrograms of total RNA extracted from every sample. A few counts support this clonotype. Its antigen is not known.

The gene calls are TRBV14 and TRBJ1-2; 7 nucleotides align to TRBD1. Sequencing input: blood. The TCR originated in a woman aged 40 to 50 in good health. CDR3 sequence reads: CASSRYYRGSIGGYTF. In DNA, the CDR3 is TGTGCCAGCAGCCGTTATTACAGGGGCTCGATCGGGGGCTACACCTTC.